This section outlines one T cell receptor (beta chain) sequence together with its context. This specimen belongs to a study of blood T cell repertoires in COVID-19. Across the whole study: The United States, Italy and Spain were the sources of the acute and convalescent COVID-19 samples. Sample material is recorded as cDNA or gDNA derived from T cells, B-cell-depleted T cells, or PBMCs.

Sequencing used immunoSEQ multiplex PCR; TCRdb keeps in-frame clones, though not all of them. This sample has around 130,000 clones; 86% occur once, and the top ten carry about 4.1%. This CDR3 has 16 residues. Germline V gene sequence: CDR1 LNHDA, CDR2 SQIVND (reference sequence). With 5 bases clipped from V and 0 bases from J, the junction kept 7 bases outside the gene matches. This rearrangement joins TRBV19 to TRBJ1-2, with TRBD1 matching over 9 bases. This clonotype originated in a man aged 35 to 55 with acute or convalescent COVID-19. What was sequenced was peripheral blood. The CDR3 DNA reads TGTGCCAGTAGTGGTCCGGGACAGGGAGCTAACTATGGCTACACCTTC. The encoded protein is CASSGPGQGANYGYTF.